The entry below describes one T cell receptor beta chain. The antigen is unknown. This entry comes from a study of post-analysis software for immune sequencing data. Study findings and constraints: Strong same-batch co-clustering of samples appeared with F measure clustering.

The authors incorporated unique molecular identifiers into the TCR beta cDNA libraries. It was from about 0.94 to 9.7 million T cells that 500,000 or so cDNA molecules came. From the PCR reads, TCRdb called clonotypes with MiXCR, one entry per CDR3 protein. The sample consists of about 200,000 distinct CDR3 sequences, over 25% of them appearing once. This receptor was taken from a girl aged 2 to 17 with multiple sclerosis. Sequenced input: blood.

In DNA form, the CDR3 reads TGCGCCAGCAGCTGGGGCCTAGCGGACTACAATGAGCAGTTCTTC. It yields the protein CASSWGLADYNEQFF. The chain combines TRBV5-1 with TRBJ2-1; TRBD2 matches 7 bases. CDR3 size: 15 residues. The V gene end was trimmed by 3 bases and the J gene end by 3 bases; junction bases not matched to a gene: 6. In germline, CDR1 is SGHRS, CDR2 YFSETQ. The full variable domain, completed using reference TRBV5-1 and TRBJ2-1, is KAGVTQTPRYLIKTRGQQVTLSCSPISGHRSVSWYQQTPGQGLQFLFEYFSETQRNKGNFPGRFSGRQFSNSRSEMNVSTLELGDSALYLCASSWGLADYNEQFFGPGTRLTVL.